Each of the 3 T cell receptor beta chains below was sequenced from the same sample in a study of cytomegalovirus exposure and HLA in healthy donors (dated by TCRdb to the late 2010s). The method behind the library was the immunoSEQ multiplex PCR assay. For the multiplex PCR, a mixture combining 60 forward primers for TCR Vbeta segments and 13 reverse primers for TCR Jbeta segments was used. As stored in TCRdb, this immuneACCESS dataset retains in-frame rearrangements with V and J assigned. A fraction of the clones does not appear; measured against another copy, unresolved V genes explain less than half of the discrepancy, and the remainder lacks a known reason. In this sample the table shows around 150,000 clones, 75% to 90% of which occur a single time. The ten largest clones represent 1.9% of the sample. Source material: PBMCs. Source of these receptors: a young woman in good health and CMV-seronegative.

The rearrangement uses TRBV9 and TRBJ1-2, with D unclear. This CDR3 contains 14 residues. Per germline, CDR1 SGDLS and CDR2 YYNGEE. V was trimmed by 3 bases and J by 0 bases, leaving 9 bases between them. CDR3 coding DNA: TGTGCCAGCAGCGCCCAGGTAGCTAACTATGGCTACACCTTC. Residues: CASSAQVANYGYTF.

The chain employs TRBV4-1 and TRBJ2-7, with 7 bases aligning to TRBD2. V dropped 3 bases and J dropped 0; count of bases not matched to a gene: 5. This CDR3 has 15 amino acids. Germline loops: CDR1 MGHRA, CDR2 YSYEKL. The CDR3 DNA reads TGCGCCAGCAGCCACGCTAGCGGTAGCTCCTACGAGCAGTACTTC. It is translated as CASSHASGSSYEQYF.

The chain links TRBV5-5 to TRBJ1-1; D uncertain. Trimming shortened V by 7 bases and J by 1 base, and 14 bases separated the two germline ends. Germline V gives CDR1 SGHKS, CDR2 YYEKEE (reference sequence). The CDR3 totals 14 residues. As DNA, the CDR3 is TGTGCCAGCTCCCCGAGTGTGCCGAACACTGAAGCTTTCTTT. Its translation is CASSPSVPNTEAFF.